These 16 T cell receptor beta chains were all obtained from the same sample, sequenced in a study of CD8+CD57+ T cells in acquired aplastic anemia (dated by TCRdb to the late 2010s). Instrument used: Illumina HiSeq 2000. Profiling of TCR beta VDJ combinations and CDR3 sequences used genomic DNA as the template. TCRdb trimmed public reads at Q25 via fastp, called clones via MiXCR and kept in-frame beta chains. Rows with a matching CDR3 protein are joined into one entry that keeps the most common DNA and genes. Within this sample are 86,000 or so distinct CDR3 sequences, with 40% to 50% of them counted one time only. The ten largest clones represent approximately 61% of the sample. Sequenced: sorted CD4+, CD8+, or CD8+CD57+ T cells (not recorded which) from PBMCs. The receptor source for this set is a human donor in good health, serving as a control.

The chain combines TRBV29-1 with TRBJ1-3; 7 nucleotides agree with TRBD1. This CDR3 region has 15 residues. Germline V CDR1 and CDR2: SQVTM, ANQGSEA. The trim removed 6 bases at V and 0 bases at J, leaving 8 bases unmatched. CDR3 loop: CSVQDRTISGNTIYF. In DNA form, the CDR3 reads TGCAGCGTCCAGGACAGGACAATCTCTGGAAACACCATATATTTT.

In regard to this clonotype: A much larger clone lies one base from this, so it may be a read error. The chain combines TRBV20-1 with TRBJ1-2, with unresolved D. The CDR3 has 11 residues. Germline CDR1 and CDR2: DFQATT and SNEGSKA (reference sequence). The CDR3 loop is CSTRDMAGYTF. The CDR3 nucleotides are TGCAGTACTAGGGATATGGCTGGCTACACCTTC.

There are many counts of this clonotype. The chain is built from TRBV2 and TRBJ2-1, with 8 positions matching TRBD2. The CDR3 is 14 amino acids. CDR1 and CDR2 from the germline V gene are SNHLY and FYNNEI. V gave up 8 bases and J gave up 3 bases; unmatched junction bases: 6. The CDR3 spells CASGRTSSYNEQFF. CDR3 coding DNA: TGTGCCAGCGGGAGGACTAGCAGCTACAATGAGCAGTTCTTC.

The chain is built from TRBV29-1 and TRBJ1-1; TRBD1 might be the D (6 bases). V shed 6 bases and J shed 8 bases, with 10 bases lying between them. CDR3 length equals 10 residues. The germline gives CDR1 SQVTM, CDR2 ANQGSEA. Here the CDR3 DNA reads TGCAGCGTCGGTGACAGGGAAGCTTTCTTT. Its protein is CSVGDREAFF.

This clonotype appeared a few times. The rearrangement links TRBV6-2 or TRBV6-3 to TRBJ1-2; D is uncertain. CDR3 length: 11 amino acids. The V end was cut by 2 bases, the J end by 6 bases, with 4 bases between. CDR1 is MNHEY and CDR2 is SVGEGT in the germline V gene. The CDR3, as DNA: TGTGCCAGCAGTTACCTAGATGGCTACACCTTC. Translated: CASSYLDGYTF.

Concerning this clonotype: A much larger clone is a single base away; this may be a read error. The gene calls are TRBV12-3 or TRBV12-4 and TRBJ2-5; TRBD2 is a possible D gene (5 bases). This CDR3 contains 14 residues. The CDR3 region has the DNA TGTGCCAGCAGTTTTTCGGGGTTGCGAGAGGCCCAGTACTTC. Amino acid sequence: CASSFSGLREAQYF.

This clonotype was seen many times. This sequence joins TRBV6-1 and TRBJ1-2; TRBD1 might be the D (6 bases). This CDR3 contains 12 residues. The V end was cut by 7 bases, the J end by 2 bases, with 8 bases between. Germline V gives CDR1 MNHNS, CDR2 SASEGT. CDR3 nucleotides: TGTGCCAGCACGGGGGCCAACTATGGCTACACCTTC. It is translated as CASTGANYGYTF.

The chain links TRBV6-1 to TRBJ2-5; D is undetermined. The CDR3 is 15 amino acids. Per the germline V gene, CDR1 is MNHNS and CDR2 is SASEGT. V lost 6 bases, J lost 5 bases, and 19 bases lay in between. CDR3: CASSSRAAPRETQYF. CDR3 bases: TGTGCCAGCAGCTCTCGGGCCGCTCCTCGGGAGACCCAGTACTTC.

The table lists this clonotype with many counts. The chain combines TRBV10-1 with TRBJ2-1; 10 bases match TRBD2. The CDR3 runs 15 residues. CDR1 is WNHNN and CDR2 is SYGVQD in the germline V gene (reference sequence). The ends lost 3 bases at V and 6 bases at J; junction bases unmatched: 5. In nucleotides, the CDR3 is TGCGCCAGCAGTGAAGGGAGCGGGGGGGCCAATGAGCAGTTCTTC. It codes for CASSEGSGGANEQFF.

This clonotype was recorded many times. V and J are TRBV7-9 and TRBJ2-7, with a tentative D call TRBD2 (5 bases). Trimming took 6 bases from V and 4 from J, leaving 16 bases between them. CDR3 size: 14 residues. From germline, CDR1 is SEHNR and CDR2 FQNEAQ (reference sequence). CDR3 nucleotides: TGTGCCAGCAGTCGCGACTACTCGGGGTACGAGCAGTACTTC. It yields the protein CASSRDYSGYEQYF.

The chain links TRBV29-1 to TRBJ2-3; 8 positions match TRBD1. Germline V gene data show CDR1 as SQVTM and CDR2 as ANQGSEA. CDR3 length: 13 residues. The ends lost 5 bases at V and 2 bases at J; junction bases unmatched: 3. The CDR3 sequence is CSVNRGTTDTQYF. The DNA for the CDR3 is TGCAGCGTTAACAGGGGGACCACAGATACGCAGTATTTT.

The chain uses TRBV4-1 and TRBJ1-2, with a weak D call TRBD1 (6 bases). The CDR3 has 16 amino acids. V gave up 1 base and J gave up 6 bases, with 18 bases separating them. CDR1 and CDR2 (germline): MGHRA, YSYEKL. As DNA, the CDR3 is TGCGCCAGCAGCCAAGCAAACGCCTGGGGGCGCGATGGCTACACCTTC. It encodes CASSQANAWGRDGYTF.

This clonotype was counted once. The V call is TRBV29-1, the J call TRBJ1-3; no reliable D call. Germline assignment: CDR1 SQVTM and CDR2 ANQGSEA. Trimming pared 4 bases from V and 4 bases from J, leaving 8 bases between. The CDR3 has 12 amino acids. The CDR3 sequence is CSVAVDGNTIYF. DNA of the CDR3: TGCAGCGTTGCAGTGGACGGAAACACCATATATTTT.

This clonotype was seen many times. The genes are TRBV7-9 and TRBJ1-5; D uncertain. The V and J ends lost 5 bases and 8 bases respectively, with 10 bases between them. Per the germline V gene, CDR1 is SEHNR and CDR2 is FQNEAQ (reference sequence). This CDR3 region has 12 residues. The CDR3 region is CASSPPGKPQHF. The CDR3 DNA sequence: TGTGCCAGCAGCCCTCCGGGAAAGCCCCAGCATTTT.

The chain combines TRBV6-2 or TRBV6-3 with TRBJ2-3; D is possibly TRBD1 or TRBD2 (5 bases each). The CDR3 has 16 residues. The V gene's germline CDR1 is MNHEY and CDR2 SVGEGT. V lost 4 bases and J 2 bases, leaving 16 bases between the germline ends. CDR3 residues: CASSFEPGTNTDTQYF. In DNA, the CDR3 is TGTGCCAGCAGTTTTGAGCCCGGGACCAACACAGATACGCAGTATTTT.

The chain combines TRBV10-1 with TRBJ1-4, with D tentatively TRBD1 (6 bases). Germline-derived CDR1 and CDR2 are WNHNN and SYGVQD (reference sequence). The V and J ends lost 7 bases and 6 bases respectively, with 15 bases between them. This CDR3 region has 14 residues. For the CDR3, the DNA is TGCGCCAGCACGATCGACAGGTCGTATGAAAAACTGTTTTTT. Translated: CASTIDRSYEKLFF.